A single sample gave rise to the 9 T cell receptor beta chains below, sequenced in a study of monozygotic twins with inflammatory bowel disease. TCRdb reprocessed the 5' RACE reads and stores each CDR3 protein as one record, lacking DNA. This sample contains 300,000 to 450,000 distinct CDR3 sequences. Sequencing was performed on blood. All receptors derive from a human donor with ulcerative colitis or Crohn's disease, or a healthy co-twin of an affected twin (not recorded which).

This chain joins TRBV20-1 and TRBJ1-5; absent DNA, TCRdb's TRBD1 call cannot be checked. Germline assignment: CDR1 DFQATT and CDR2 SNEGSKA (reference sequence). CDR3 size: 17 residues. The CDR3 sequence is CSARDRWKGGENQPQHF.

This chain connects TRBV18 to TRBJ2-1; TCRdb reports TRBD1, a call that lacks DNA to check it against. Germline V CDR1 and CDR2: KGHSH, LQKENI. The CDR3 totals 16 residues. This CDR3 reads CASSPPGGPTYNEQFF.

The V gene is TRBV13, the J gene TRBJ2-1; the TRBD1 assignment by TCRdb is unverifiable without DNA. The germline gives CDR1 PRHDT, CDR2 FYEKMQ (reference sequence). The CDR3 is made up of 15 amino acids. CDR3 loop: CASRPNRGSGNEQFF.

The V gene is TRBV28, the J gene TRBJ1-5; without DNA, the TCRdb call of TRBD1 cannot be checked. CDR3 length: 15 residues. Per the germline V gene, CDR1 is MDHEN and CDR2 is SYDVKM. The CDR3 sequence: CGTLRGPYSNQPQHF.

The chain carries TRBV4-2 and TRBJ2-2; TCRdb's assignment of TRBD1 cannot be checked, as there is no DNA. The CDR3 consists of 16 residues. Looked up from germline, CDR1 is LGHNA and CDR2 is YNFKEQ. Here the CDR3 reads CASSEQRGRRTGELFF.

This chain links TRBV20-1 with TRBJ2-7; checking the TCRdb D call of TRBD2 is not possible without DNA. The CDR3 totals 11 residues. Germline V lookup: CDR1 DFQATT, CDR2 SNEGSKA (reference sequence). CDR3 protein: CSPLSSYEQYF.

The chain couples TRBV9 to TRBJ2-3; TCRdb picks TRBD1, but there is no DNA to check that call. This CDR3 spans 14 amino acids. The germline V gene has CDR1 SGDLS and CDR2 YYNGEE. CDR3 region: CASSTRTTSDTQYF.

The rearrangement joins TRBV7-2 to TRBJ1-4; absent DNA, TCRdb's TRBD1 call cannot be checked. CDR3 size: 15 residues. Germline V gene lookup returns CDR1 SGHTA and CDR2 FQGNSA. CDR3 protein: CASSARQTVGEKLFF.

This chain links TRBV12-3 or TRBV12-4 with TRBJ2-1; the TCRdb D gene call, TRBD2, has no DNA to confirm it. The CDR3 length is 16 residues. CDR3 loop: CASSQTSGGGYNEQFF.